The present T cell receptor (beta chain) was sequenced within a study of blood T cell repertoires in COVID-19. This table comes from immunoSEQ multiplex PCR, and its TCRdb copy is limited to in-frame clones, with some not included. The data hold a few hundred thousand clones, with roughly nine tenths observed a single time. There are 16 residues in the CDR3. The germline CDR1 and CDR2 sequences are LGHNA and YSLEER. V gave up 4 bases and J gave up 6 bases, with 20 bases separating them. Sequencing was carried out using peripheral blood. The V and J genes are TRBV4-3 and TRBJ2-3; D may be TRBD2 (6 bases). This TCR was sampled from a man aged 18 to 29 with active or convalescent COVID-19. CDR3 nucleotides: TGCGCCAGCAGCCCCCAGGGCGGGACCCGACACGATACGCAGTATTTT. Protein: CASSPQGGTRHDTQYF.